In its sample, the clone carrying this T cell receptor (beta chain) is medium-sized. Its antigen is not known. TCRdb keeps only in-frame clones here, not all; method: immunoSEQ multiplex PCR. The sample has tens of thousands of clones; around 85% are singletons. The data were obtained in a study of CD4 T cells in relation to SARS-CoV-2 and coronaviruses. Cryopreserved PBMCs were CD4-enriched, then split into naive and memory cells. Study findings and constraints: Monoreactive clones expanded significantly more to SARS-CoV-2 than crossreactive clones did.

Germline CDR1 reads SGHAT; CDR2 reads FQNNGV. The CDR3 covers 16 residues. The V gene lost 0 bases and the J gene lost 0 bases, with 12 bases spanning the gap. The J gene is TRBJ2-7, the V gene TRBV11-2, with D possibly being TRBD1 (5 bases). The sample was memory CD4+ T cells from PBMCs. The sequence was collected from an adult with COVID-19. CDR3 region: CASSLEGQRASYEQYF. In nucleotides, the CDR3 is TGTGCCAGCAGCTTAGAGGGGCAAAGGGCCTCCTACGAGCAGTACTTC. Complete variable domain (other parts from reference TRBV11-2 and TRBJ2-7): EAGVAQSPRYKIIEKRQSVAFWCNPISGHATLYWYQQILGQGPKLLIQFQNNGVVDDSQLPKDRFSAERLKGVDSTLKIQPAKLEDSAVYLCASSLEGQRASYEQYFGPGTRLTVT.